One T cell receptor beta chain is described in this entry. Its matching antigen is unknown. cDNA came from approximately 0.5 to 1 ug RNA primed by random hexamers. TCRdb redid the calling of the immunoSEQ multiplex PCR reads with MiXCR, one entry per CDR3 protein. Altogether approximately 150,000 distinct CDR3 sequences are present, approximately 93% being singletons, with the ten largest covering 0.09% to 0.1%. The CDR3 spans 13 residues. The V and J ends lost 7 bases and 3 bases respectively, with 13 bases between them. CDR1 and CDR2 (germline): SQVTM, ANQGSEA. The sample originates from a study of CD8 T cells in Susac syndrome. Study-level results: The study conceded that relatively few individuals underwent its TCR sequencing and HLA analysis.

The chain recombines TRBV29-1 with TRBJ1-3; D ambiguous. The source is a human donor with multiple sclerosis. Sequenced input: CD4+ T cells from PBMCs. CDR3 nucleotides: TGCAGCGCCACACTCGGCGTTGGAAACACCATATATTTT. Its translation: CSATLGVGNTIYF.